What follows are 11 T cell receptor beta chains derived from one specimen sequenced in a study of T cells expressing NK-cell markers. From its re-call of the 5' RACE reads, TCRdb lists each CDR3 protein once, without DNA. The table lists 130,000 to 150,000 distinct CDR3 sequences. Sequencing input: blood T cells: a sorted CD56 or NKG2C T cell subset, CD4+ or CD8+ T cells, or bulk PBMC T cells (not recorded which). These receptors were collected from a man between 18 and 29 years old in good health.

The chain links TRBV7-9 to TRBJ2-6; TCRdb's D call, TRBD1, is unchecked because there is no DNA. The CDR3 sequence is 17 residues long. Per the germline V gene, CDR1 is SEHNR and CDR2 is FQNEAQ (reference sequence). The CDR3 reads CASTPSWGTGGADVLTF.

The rearrangement uses TRBV29-1 and TRBJ2-2. Germline CDR1 and CDR2: SQVTM and ANQGSEA. The CDR3 extends over 11 amino acids. The CDR3 sequence: CSVEKTGELFF.

The chain has TRBV19 and TRBJ1-3. Per germline, CDR1 LNHDA and CDR2 SQIVND (reference sequence). The CDR3 totals 13 residues. The CDR3 sequence is CASSPTPGNTIYF.

J is TRBJ2-2 and V is TRBV14. The length of the CDR3 is 13 residues. Per the germline V gene, CDR1 is SGHDN and CDR2 is FVKESK. CDR3 amino acids: CASTAGYTGELFF.

J is TRBJ2-3 and V is TRBV6-6. Per the germline V gene, CDR1 is MNHNY and CDR2 is SVGAGI (reference sequence). CDR3 length: 13 amino acids. CDR3 in amino acids: CASSYGVTDTQYF.

This chain joins TRBV2 and TRBJ2-7; as DNA is missing, the TRBD1 call by TCRdb cannot be tested. This CDR3 has 13 residues. Germline V CDR1 and CDR2: SNHLY, FYNNEI. CDR3 region: CASNTLGVDEQYF.

The rearrangement joins TRBV11-2 to TRBJ2-2; TCRdb returns TRBD1, unconfirmable since there is no DNA. Germline CDR1 SGHAT, CDR2 FQNNGV. CDR3 length: 13 amino acids. CDR3 sequence reads: CASSYRVNGELFF.

The chain couples TRBV27 to TRBJ2-3; TCRdb's D gene call, TRBD2, goes unchecked for lack of DNA. CDR3 length: 17 amino acids. Germline V gene lookup returns CDR1 MNHEY and CDR2 SMNVEV (reference sequence). The chain's CDR3 is CASTKALAGGLADTQYF.

J is TRBJ2-5 and V is TRBV10-3; the D gene TCRdb calls, TRBD1, cannot be checked with no DNA. CDR3 size: 14 residues. The germline CDR1 and CDR2 sequences are ENHRY and SYGVKD. CDR3 sequence reads: CAIRQGPDGETQYF.

This chain connects TRBV14 to TRBJ2-1; there is no DNA to check the TCRdb D call of TRBD2. This CDR3 is 12 amino acids long. The germline CDR1 and CDR2 sequences are SGHDN and FVKESK. CDR3: CASSQVGLATFF. Looking up the rest from reference TRBV14 and TRBJ2-1 gives the full variable domain: EAGVTQFPSHSVIEKGQTVTLRCDPISGHDNLYWYRRVMGKEIKFLLHFVKESKQDESGMPNNRFLAERTGGTYSTLKVQPAELEDSGVYFCASSQVGLATFFGPGTRLTVL.

This chain joins TRBV19 and TRBJ1-1. CDR3 length: 14 amino acids. In germline, CDR1 is LNHDA, CDR2 SQIVND (reference sequence). The CDR3: CASSTRRTETEAFF. Complete variable domain (other parts from reference TRBV19 and TRBJ1-1): DGGITQSPKYLFRKEGQNVTLSCEQNLNHDAMYWYRQDPGQGLRLIYYSQIVNDFQKGDIAEGYSVSREKKESFPLTVTSAQKNPTAFYLCASSTRRTETEAFFGQGTRLTVV.